This TCR beta chain was identified in a study of OX40 agonist ivuxolimab in advanced cancers. Study overall: Ivuxolimab, which is an agonistic anti-OX40 (CD134) antibody, was administered to the patients. Every 2 weeks, patients received ivuxolimab intravenously, dosed at 0.01 to 10 mg/kg.

CDR3 length: 13 residues. The V and J ends lost 8 bases and 8 bases respectively, with 15 bases between them. Looked up from germline, CDR1 is MNHEY and CDR2 is SVGAGI. General study findings and limits: Partial responders treated at 0.1-3.0 mg/kg exhibited clonal expansion among the lowest measured.

Method: immunoSEQ multiplex PCR; TCRdb's copy keeps in-frame clones and lacks some. In the table there are about 21,000 clones, around four fifths of which are singletons. In the case of this clone: The antigen is not known.

The chain carries TRBV6-5 and TRBJ2-2; D perhaps matches TRBD1 (6 bases). The clonotype was recovered from an adult with an advanced solid tumor such as melanoma, head and neck, liver or kidney cancer. Specimen: CD4+ or CD8+ T cells sorted from blood, collected in a trial of the OX40 agonist ivuxolimab. The DNA of the CDR3 is TGTGCCAGCCGGGGACACCGGGCAGGGGAGCTGTTTTTT. Protein sequence: CASRGHRAGELFF.